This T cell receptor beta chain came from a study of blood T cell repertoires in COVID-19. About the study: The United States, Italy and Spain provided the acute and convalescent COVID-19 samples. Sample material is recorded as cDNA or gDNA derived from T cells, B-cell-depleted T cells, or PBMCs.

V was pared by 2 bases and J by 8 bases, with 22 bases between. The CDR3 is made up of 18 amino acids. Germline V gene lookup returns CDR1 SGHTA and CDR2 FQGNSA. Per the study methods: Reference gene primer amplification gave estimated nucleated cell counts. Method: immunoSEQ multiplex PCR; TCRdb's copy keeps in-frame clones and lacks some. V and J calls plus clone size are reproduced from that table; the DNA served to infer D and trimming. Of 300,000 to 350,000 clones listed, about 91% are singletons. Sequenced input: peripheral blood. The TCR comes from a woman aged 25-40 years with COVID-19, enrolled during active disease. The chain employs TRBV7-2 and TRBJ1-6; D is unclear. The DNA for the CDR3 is TGTGCCAGCAGCTTACATCGTAGGGTGGGGAGCAGCGATTCACCCCTCCACTTT. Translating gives CASSLHRRVGSSDSPLHF.